This section outlines one T cell receptor beta chain sequence together with its context. Its antigen remains unknown. Assay used: immunoSEQ multiplex PCR; TCRdb lists only in-frame clones, some missing. The sample includes fewer than 90,000 clones, about nine tenths of them seen just once. The length of the CDR3 is 12 residues. The V gene's germline CDR1 is SEHNR and CDR2 FQNEAQ (reference sequence). Trimming stripped 8 bases from V and 2 bases from J, with 10 bases between. Second doses were pooled across both intervals (about 4 or about 12 weeks). This specimen belongs to a study of T cell responses to AZD1222 COVID-19 vaccine. Overall study findings and caveats: Spike-wide coverage was observed for vaccine-associated CD4 TCRs, with dominant responses at 160-218 and 743-854. The study identified only five to seven AZD1222 recipients as seropositive at baseline. Spike-specific TCR breadth and depth were elevated following two AZD1222 doses.

The chain couples TRBV7-9 to TRBJ2-7, with D possibly TRBD2 on 7 matching bases. The TCR sequence derives from an adult who received the AZD1222 COVID-19 vaccine. Here the sequenced sample was peripheral blood, taken 28 days after the second AZD1222 dose. The CDR3 bases are TGTGCCAGCGGGGGGGCCCCCTACGAGCAGTACTTC. Its protein is CASGGAPYEQYF.